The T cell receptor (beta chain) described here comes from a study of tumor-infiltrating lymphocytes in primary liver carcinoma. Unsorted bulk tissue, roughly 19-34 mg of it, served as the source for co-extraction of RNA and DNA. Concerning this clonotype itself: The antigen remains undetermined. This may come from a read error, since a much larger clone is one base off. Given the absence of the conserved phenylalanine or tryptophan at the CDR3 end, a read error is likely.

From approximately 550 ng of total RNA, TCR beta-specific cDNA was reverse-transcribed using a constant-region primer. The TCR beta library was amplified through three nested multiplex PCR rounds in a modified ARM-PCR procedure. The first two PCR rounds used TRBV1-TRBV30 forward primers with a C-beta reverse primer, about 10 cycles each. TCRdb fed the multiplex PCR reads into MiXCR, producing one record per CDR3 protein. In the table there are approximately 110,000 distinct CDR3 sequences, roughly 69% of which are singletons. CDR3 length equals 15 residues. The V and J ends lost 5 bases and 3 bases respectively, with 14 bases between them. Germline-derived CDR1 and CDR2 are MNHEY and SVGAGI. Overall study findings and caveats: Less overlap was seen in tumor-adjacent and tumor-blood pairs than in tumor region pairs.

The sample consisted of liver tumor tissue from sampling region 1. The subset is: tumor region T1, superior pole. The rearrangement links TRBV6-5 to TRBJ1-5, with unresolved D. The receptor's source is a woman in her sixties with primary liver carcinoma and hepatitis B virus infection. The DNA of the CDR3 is TGTGCCAGCAGTAGGACCCGGGCCGCCAATCAGCCCCAGCATATT. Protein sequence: CASSRTRAANQPQHI.